The 6 T cell receptor beta chains below all came from one sample that was sequenced in a study of T-cell reconstitution after alpha-beta-depleted transplantation in children. Unique molecular identifiers were used to barcode this TCRbeta library. MiXCR, applied by TCRdb to the PCR reads, yields one record per CDR3 protein. This sample has some 520,000 distinct CDR3 sequences, with over 25% found just once. The input for sequencing was PBMCs from the stem cell graft donor, taken from the stem cell graft. The origin of the receptors is a human donor who donated a stem cell graft to a child with aplastic anemia.

This clonotype was seen only a few times. This chain connects TRBV30 to TRBJ2-6; D is possibly TRBD2 (5 bases). Germline V gives CDR1 GTSNPN, CDR2 SVGIG (reference sequence). V shed 3 bases and J shed 3 bases, with 21 bases lying between them. This CDR3 contains 18 residues. The CDR3 DNA reads as TGTGCCTGGAGGGCGACCGTATTATTCGCGGGTGGGGCCAACGTCCTGACTTTC. Its protein product is CAWRATVLFAGGANVLTF.

The chain carries TRBV5-1 and TRBJ2-7, with 9 bases lining up with TRBD2. CDR3 size: 14 residues. Looked up from germline, CDR1 is SGHRS and CDR2 is YFSETQ. The trim removed 7 bases at V and 0 bases at J, leaving 5 bases unmatched. CDR3 DNA sequence: TGCGCCAGCGGAGGGACTAGCAGCTCCTACGAGCAGTACGTC. Amino acids: CASGGTSSSYEQYV.

The chain uses TRBV19 and TRBJ1-4; possibly TRBD1 for D (6 bases). The CDR3 extends over 17 amino acids. CDR1 is LNHDA, CDR2 SQIVND, per germline (reference sequence). The V end lost 5 bases, the J end lost 5 bases, and 21 bases lay between the germline ends. The CDR3 DNA sequence: TGTGCCAGTAGTCCCTCACCTCTGTGGGGGGCGAATGAAAAACTGTTTTTT. It encodes CASSPSPLWGANEKLFF.

Only a few counts were recorded for this clonotype. The chain combines TRBV29-1 with TRBJ2-5, with TRBD2 identical over 9 bases. V shed 8 bases and J 4 bases; nucleotides not matched to a gene: 5. The germline CDR1 and CDR2 sequences are SQVTM and ANQGSEA. This CDR3 is built from 12 residues. CDR3 sequence reads: CSFSGSGETQYF. Written as DNA, the CDR3 is TGCAGCTTTAGCGGGAGTGGAGAGACCCAGTACTTC.

The rearrangement uses TRBV3-1 and TRBJ2-1, with a weak D call TRBD2 (6 bases). Between the trimmed V and J ends, which lost 6 bases and 3 bases, there was a span of 12 bases. From germline, CDR1 is LGHDT and CDR2 YNNKEL (reference sequence). This CDR3 has 14 amino acids. CDR3 DNA sequence: TGTGCCAGCAGGATTAGCGGAAGCTACAATGAGCAGTTCTTC. It yields the protein CASRISGSYNEQFF.

This clonotype was found a few times. This chain links TRBV15 with TRBJ1-2, with 8 bases fitting TRBD1. The CDR3 length is 14 residues. With V trimmed by 3 bases and J by 7 bases, 7 bases remained unmatched. CDR1 and CDR2 from the germline V gene are LNHNV and YYDKDF (reference sequence). The CDR3 sequence is CATSRDRTGLGYTF. CDR3 coding DNA: TGTGCCACCAGCAGGGACAGGACAGGGCTTGGCTACACCTTC.